The text below deals with one T cell receptor beta chain. V was shortened by 5 bases and J by 7 bases, with 17 bases between the two germline ends. This CDR3 contains 15 residues. Germline-derived CDR1 and CDR2 are SEHNR and FQNEAQ (reference sequence). The sample originates from a study of control samples from healthy donors and cancer patients. Only in-frame clones appear in the TCRdb table, and some are missing; sequencing was by immunoSEQ multiplex PCR. The sample lists about 160,000 clones; approximately 90% were seen once. Specimen: blood. V is TRBV7-9 and J is TRBJ1-4, with D possibly matching TRBD1 (5 bases). The receptor was isolated from a man younger than 45 in good health. In nucleotides, the CDR3 is TGTGCCAGCAGCGGGAGGGGCGTTCGAAGTGAAAAACTGTTTTTT. It yields the protein CASSGRGVRSEKLFF.